The clone carrying this T cell receptor beta chain was picked up one time. The sample belongs to a study of T cell changes during pregnancy in multiple sclerosis. There are 14 residues in the CDR3. V lost 1 base and J lost 7, with 11 bases in between. Germline assignment: CDR1 SNHLY and CDR2 FYNNEI. This table comes from immunoSEQ multiplex PCR, and its TCRdb copy is limited to in-frame clones, with some not included. The table shows 120,000 or so clones, with 85% to 95% occurring only once. The rearrangement uses TRBV2 and TRBJ1-5; D gene ambiguous. Sequencing used peripheral blood, obtained before pregnancy. The clonotype originates from a female donor with multiple sclerosis, enrolled in a pregnancy study. CDR3 region: CASSEGLGRQPQHF. In DNA, the CDR3 is TGTGCCAGCAGTGAAGGGTTGGGGAGACAGCCCCAGCATTTT.